A selection of T cell receptor beta chains follows, all from one sample in a study of response to subunit inactivated influenza vaccine. TCRdb re-called the RT-PCR reads through MiXCR, storing one row per CDR3 protein. The sample yields around 580,000 distinct CDR3 sequences, 12% seen once. The sample was PBMCs from blood, taken on the day of vaccination. The receptors derive from a man aged 50 to 60 who received an inactivated influenza vaccine. Each CDR3 is given with its conserved first and last residue. Fields, in order: D gene, V gene, J gene, clone size, CDR3 protein, CDR3 DNA. A D gene is named only where the DNA matches it firmly. Not every row has a clone size; where given, it reads once, few, many or a size class.

D gene: -
V gene: TRBV20-1
J gene: TRBJ2-5
clone size: -
CDR3 protein: CSARDVPALYF
CDR3 DNA: TGCAGTGCTAGAGATGTGCCGGCCCTTTACTTC

D gene: -
V gene: TRBV5-1
J gene: TRBJ1-1
clone size: few
CDR3 protein: CASSFGGLGTEAFF
CDR3 DNA: TGCGCCAGCAGCTTCGGGGGTTTGGGCACTGAAGCTTTCTTT

D gene: TRBD2
V gene: TRBV13
J gene: TRBJ2-3
clone size: -
CDR3 protein: CASSWTGTSGGGQVADTQYF
CDR3 DNA: TGTGCCAGCAGCTGGACCGGGACTAGCGGGGGAGGTCAGGTCGCAGATACGCAGTATTTT

D gene: TRBD1
V gene: TRBV29-1
J gene: TRBJ1-1
clone size: many
CDR3 protein: CSVDDRVKAFF
CDR3 DNA: TGCAGCGTTGATGACAGGGTAAAGGCTTTCTTT

D gene: TRBD1
V gene: TRBV9
J gene: TRBJ2-1
clone size: few
CDR3 protein: CASSPRGIPSYNEQFF
CDR3 DNA: TGTGCCAGCAGCCCCAGGGGGATCCCCTCCTACAATGAGCAGTTCTTC

D gene: -
V gene: TRBV7-9
J gene: TRBJ1-2
clone size: few
CDR3 protein: CASRVAGRRANYGYTF
CDR3 DNA: TGTGCCAGCAGGGTAGCGGGTAGGAGAGCTAACTATGGCTACACCTTC

D gene: -
V gene: TRBV9
J gene: TRBJ1-1
clone size: -
CDR3 protein: CASSVDSKRGTEAFF
CDR3 DNA: TGTGCCAGCAGCGTAGATTCGAAGAGGGGCACTGAAGCTTTCTTT

D gene: TRBD2
V gene: TRBV3-1
J gene: TRBJ2-7
clone size: few
CDR3 protein: CASSPGLAPYEQYF
CDR3 DNA: TGTGCCAGCAGCCCGGGACTAGCTCCCTACGAGCAGTACTTC

D gene: -
V gene: TRBV27
J gene: TRBJ2-1
clone size: -
CDR3 protein: CASSLSSGFGSYNEQFF
CDR3 DNA: TGTGCCAGCAGTTTAAGTTCCGGGTTTGGGTCCTACAATGAGCAGTTCTTC

D gene: -
V gene: TRBV6-1
J gene: TRBJ2-1
clone size: -
CDR3 protein: CASPRGGLVNEQFF
CDR3 DNA: TGTGCCAGCCCACGAGGTGGGCTGGTCAATGAGCAGTTCTTC

D gene: -
V gene: TRBV6-2/TRBV6-3
J gene: TRBJ2-6
clone size: many
CDR3 protein: CASSYFRAGANVLTF
CDR3 DNA: TGTGCCAGCAGTTATTTCAGGGCTGGGGCCAACGTCCTGACTTTC

D gene: -
V gene: TRBV6-1
J gene: TRBJ2-1
clone size: many
CDR3 protein: CASGRVRPTRFNEQFF
CDR3 DNA: TGTGCCAGCGGTCGTGTCCGTCCGACTAGATTCAATGAGCAGTTCTTC

D gene: -
V gene: TRBV12-3/TRBV12-4
J gene: TRBJ2-1
clone size: many
CDR3 protein: CASSLRSPRDEQFF
CDR3 DNA: TGTGCCAGCAGTTTGAGGTCCCCGAGGGATGAGCAGTTCTTC

D gene: -
V gene: TRBV24-1
J gene: TRBJ2-5
clone size: few
CDR3 protein: CAIGARDGQETQYF
CDR3 DNA: TGTGCCATCGGAGCCAGGGATGGGCAAGAGACCCAGTACTTC

D gene: TRBD1
V gene: TRBV6-5
J gene: TRBJ1-3
clone size: few
CDR3 protein: CASSSPDRAGNTIYF
CDR3 DNA: TGTGCCAGCAGTTCCCCGGACAGGGCTGGAAACACCATATATTTT

D gene: -
V gene: TRBV7-9
J gene: TRBJ2-6
clone size: -
CDR3 protein: CASSSTLPISGANVLTF
CDR3 DNA: TGTGCCAGCAGTTCAACACTCCCAATCTCTGGGGCCAACGTCCTGACTTTC

D gene: -
V gene: TRBV3-1
J gene: TRBJ2-7
clone size: -
CDR3 protein: CASSQEFGQSSYEQYF
CDR3 DNA: TGTGCCAGCAGCCAAGAATTCGGACAGAGCTCCTACGAGCAGTACTTC

D gene: TRBD1
V gene: TRBV4-3
J gene: TRBJ1-2
clone size: few
CDR3 protein: CASAQGADYGYTF
CDR3 DNA: TGCGCCAGCGCCCAGGGGGCCGACTATGGCTACACCTTC

D gene: -
V gene: TRBV20-1
J gene: TRBJ2-7
clone size: -
CDR3 protein: CSASRSIYEQYF
CDR3 DNA: TGCAGTGCCAGCCGGTCGATCTACGAGCAGTACTTC

D gene: -
V gene: TRBV3-1
J gene: TRBJ2-7
clone size: few
CDR3 protein: CASSYSNRGLSQYF
CDR3 DNA: TGTGCCAGCAGCTATTCTAACCGGGGACTGTCCCAGTACTTC

D gene: -
V gene: TRBV4-1
J gene: TRBJ1-2
clone size: many
CDR3 protein: CASSQADYYGYTF
CDR3 DNA: TGCGCCAGCAGCCAAGCGGATTACTATGGCTACACCTTC

D gene: TRBD1
V gene: TRBV19
J gene: TRBJ1-1
clone size: few
CDR3 protein: CASSPRDRGPMNTEAFF
CDR3 DNA: TGTGCCAGTAGTCCCCGGGACAGGGGTCCAATGAACACTGAAGCTTTCTTT

D gene: -
V gene: TRBV3-1
J gene: TRBJ1-2
clone size: -
CDR3 protein: CASSHRRSYGYTF
CDR3 DNA: TGTGCCAGCAGCCATCGCAGGTCCTATGGCTACACCTTC

D gene: TRBD2
V gene: TRBV6-1
J gene: TRBJ2-2
clone size: -
CDR3 protein: CASRVAGGSSGELFF
CDR3 DNA: TGTGCCAGCAGAGTAGCGGGAGGGAGCTCCGGGGAGCTGTTTTTT

D gene: -
V gene: TRBV9
J gene: TRBJ2-3
clone size: -
CDR3 protein: CASSVGAQFTYTDTQYF
CDR3 DNA: TGTGCCAGCAGCGTAGGGGCGCAATTTACTTATACAGATACGCAGTATTTT

D gene: -
V gene: TRBV5-5
J gene: TRBJ2-7
clone size: few
CDR3 protein: CASSLEDFHSYEQYF
CDR3 DNA: TGTGCCAGCAGCTTGGAGGACTTCCACTCCTACGAGCAGTACTTC

D gene: TRBD1
V gene: TRBV7-9
J gene: TRBJ2-2
clone size: -
CDR3 protein: CASSFTGGGTGELFF
CDR3 DNA: TGTGCCAGCAGCTTTACAGGGGGCGGTACCGGGGAGCTGTTTTTT

D gene: TRBD2
V gene: TRBV12-3/TRBV12-4
J gene: TRBJ2-1
clone size: -
CDR3 protein: CASRLAGGPVEQFF
CDR3 DNA: TGTGCCAGCAGGCTAGCGGGAGGGCCGGTTGAGCAGTTCTTC

D gene: -
V gene: TRBV24-1
J gene: TRBJ2-3
clone size: -
CDR3 protein: CATSVRGGRTDTQYF
CDR3 DNA: TGTGCCACCAGCGTTAGAGGGGGACGCACAGATACGCAGTATTTT

D gene: -
V gene: TRBV14
J gene: TRBJ2-4
clone size: few
CDR3 protein: CASPNDSQKLQMAKNIQYF
CDR3 DNA: TGTGCCAGCCCCAATGACAGCCAGAAATTACAAATGGCCAAAAACATTCAGTACTTC

D gene: TRBD2
V gene: TRBV2
J gene: TRBJ2-1
clone size: few
CDR3 protein: CASILAGGLNNEQFF
CDR3 DNA: TGTGCCAGCATCCTAGCGGGGGGACTCAATAATGAGCAGTTCTTC

D gene: TRBD1
V gene: TRBV13
J gene: TRBJ1-2
clone size: -
CDR3 protein: CASSPLDRANYGYTF
CDR3 DNA: TGTGCCAGCAGCCCATTGGACAGGGCTAACTATGGCTACACCTTC